Listed here are 3 T cell receptor beta chains from one sample, sequenced in a study of TIL therapy for anti-PD-1-resistant metastatic lung cancer. This was the immunoSEQ v3 assay. Assay used: immunoSEQ multiplex PCR; TCRdb lists only in-frame clones, some missing. The sample lists approximately 60,000 clones; roughly 80% were seen once. Time point in this sample: pre-treatment sample, taken before nivolumab and TIL therapy. Sequencing used blood, obtained at baseline. These receptors all come from a person aged 25 to 80 with non-small cell lung cancer.

The chain uses TRBV4-1 and TRBJ2-2; TRBD2 matches 13 bases. The CDR3 runs 19 residues. V was pared by 0 bases and J by 4 bases, with 8 bases of the junction left unmatched. From germline, CDR1 is MGHRA and CDR2 YSYEKL. In nucleotides, the CDR3 is TGCGCCAGCAGCCAAGAGGACTTAGGACTAGCGGGAGTCACCGGGGAGCTGTTTTTT. This codes for CASSQEDLGLAGVTGELFF.

This clone was observed a few times. This chain links TRBV19 with TRBJ2-7; TRBD1 matches 8 bases. Trimming at V came to 1 base and at J to 0 bases, leaving 2 bases not matched to a gene. The CDR3 extends over 15 amino acids. Germline lookup yields CDR1 LNHDA and CDR2 SQIVND (reference sequence). The CDR3: CASSIGTGISYEQYF. The CDR3 coding sequence is TGTGCCAGTAGTATAGGGACAGGGATCTCCTACGAGCAGTACTTC.

The rearrangement uses TRBV15 and TRBJ2-5; no firm D call. Germline-derived CDR1 and CDR2 are LNHNV and YYDKDF (reference sequence). This CDR3 is built from 13 residues. With 0 bases removed from V and 2 bases from J, the gap between germline ends came to 4 bases. CDR3 amino acids: CATSRESQETQYF. CDR3 DNA: TGTGCCACCAGCAGAGAAAGTCAAGAGACCCAGTACTTC.